The 16 T cell receptor beta chains reported below all come from one sample, sequenced in a study of cytomegalovirus exposure and HLA in healthy donors. Vbeta (60) and Jbeta (13) primers were used in the PCR. Data came from immunoSEQ multiplex PCR; TCRdb stores just in-frame clones and leaves some out. This table holds some 170,000 clones, approximately 79% found once. Sequenced sample: PBMCs. These TCRs come from a middle-aged man in good health and CMV-seropositive.

V and J are TRBV14 and TRBJ1-5; 11 nucleotides match TRBD1. There are 15 residues in the CDR3. V shed 6 bases, J shed 6 bases, and the junction held 7 bases outside the gene matches. Per the germline V gene, CDR1 is SGHDN and CDR2 is FVKESK. This chain's CDR3 is CASRHWDRGVQPQHF. CDR3 nucleotides: TGTGCCAGCAGACATTGGGACAGGGGGGTTCAGCCCCAGCATTTT.

This clone was counted between two and nine times. The genes are TRBV27 and TRBJ1-3; D uncertain. The CDR3 is made up of 14 amino acids. The ends were cut back, 5 bases at V and 0 bases at J, with 8 bases in the middle. The germline CDR1 and CDR2 sequences are MNHEY and SMNVEV (reference sequence). CDR3 coding DNA: TGTGCCAGCAGTCCGTGGAGCTCTGGAAACACCATATATTTT. Protein sequence: CASSPWSSGNTIYF.

This chain connects TRBV19 to TRBJ1-3, with D uncertain. This CDR3 spans 12 amino acids. V lost 6 bases to trimming and J lost 2 bases, with 5 bases between them. Germline loops: CDR1 LNHDA, CDR2 SQIVND (reference sequence). The chain's CDR3 is CASRLAGNTIYF. CDR3 coding DNA: TGTGCCAGTAGACTCGCTGGAAACACCATATATTTT.

J is TRBJ1-1 and V is TRBV19; no clear D gene. This CDR3 is built from 15 residues. CDR1 is LNHDA and CDR2 is SQIVND in the germline V gene (reference sequence). Trimming pared 1 base from V and 0 bases from J, leaving 9 bases between. The CDR3 sequence is CASSIGRQMNTEAFF. Here the CDR3 DNA reads TGTGCCAGTAGTATAGGGAGGCAGATGAACACTGAAGCTTTCTTT.

Note on this clone: This sample also contains other DNA sequences that code for the same CDR3. The chain employs TRBV5-1 and TRBJ2-1, with 8 bases that match TRBD2. Germline CDR1 SGHRS, CDR2 YFSETQ. Trimming removed 4 bases from V and 0 bases from J; junction bases left unmatched: 3. This CDR3 is 15 amino acids long. CDR3 nucleotide sequence: TGCGCCAGCAGCCCGGGGGGGAGCTCCTACAATGAGCAGTTCTTC. Protein product: CASSPGGSSYNEQFF.

Comment on this clone: A read error may produce the germline difference seen at one junction end. The rearrangement uses TRBV18 and TRBJ1-4; D possibly corresponds to TRBD1 (6 bases). The germline V gene encodes CDR1 KGHSH and CDR2 LQKENI. The CDR3 contains 14 residues. CDR3 nucleotides: TGTGCCAGCTCACGGGGGACAACTTATGAAAAACTGTTTTTT. Translation: CASSRGTTYEKLFF.

The chain carries TRBV29-1 and TRBJ2-2; 8 bases align to TRBD1. The CDR3 consists of 15 residues. Germline CDR1 SQVTM, CDR2 ANQGSEA. The junction had 10 bases not matched to a gene; V was cut back by 5 bases and J by 5 bases. The CDR3 nucleotides read TGCAGCGTTAAAACTCCGGGACAGGAAACCGGGGAGCTGTTTTTT. Translated, it gives CSVKTPGQETGELFF.

This clone has only one observation. The chain employs TRBV5-1 and TRBJ1-2, with D perhaps matching TRBD1 (5 bases). Trimming removed 0 bases from V and 8 bases from J, with 8 bases in between. The CDR3 contains 12 residues. Germline V lookup: CDR1 SGHRS, CDR2 YFSETQ. The CDR3 DNA is TGCGCCAGCAGCTTGGGGCGGGGGGGCTACACCTTC. It codes for CASSLGRGGYTF.

The V gene is TRBV16, the J gene TRBJ1-1; D is unclear. Trimming pared 4 bases from V and 1 base from J, leaving 13 bases between. The germline V gene has CDR1 KGHSY and CDR2 FQNENV. The CDR3 loop spans 15 amino acids. CDR3 region: CASSPTNPGNTEAFF. Written as DNA, the CDR3 is TGTGCCAGCAGCCCTACCAACCCGGGGAACACTGAAGCTTTCTTT. Variable domain in full (rest from reference TRBV16 and TRBJ1-1): GEEVAQTPKHLVRGEGQKAKLYCAPIKGHSYVFWYQQVLKNEFKFLISFQNENVFDETGMPKERFSAKCLPNSPCSLEIQATKLEDSAVYFCASSPTNPGNTEAFFGQGTRLTVV.

The V and J genes are TRBV5-8 and TRBJ2-3; 7 bases line up with TRBD1. V shed 1 base, J shed 0 bases, and the junction held 2 bases outside the gene matches. Germline CDR1 is SGHTS and CDR2 is YDEGEE. This CDR3 is built from 15 residues. The CDR3 DNA sequence: TGTGCCAGCAGCTTGACAGGGGTTAGCACAGATACGCAGTATTTT. It translates to CASSLTGVSTDTQYF.

The sample holds one count of this clone. The genes are TRBV5-4 and TRBJ2-5; D is ambiguous. Trimming removed 0 bases from V and 6 bases from J, with 18 bases in between. The CDR3 consists of 16 residues. The germline gives CDR1 SGHNT, CDR2 YYREEE (reference sequence). The CDR3 is CASSLALLGRAKTQYF. CDR3 DNA: TGTGCCAGCAGCTTGGCCCTTCTCGGAAGAGCGAAGACCCAGTACTTC.

This clone was observed a few times. The CDR3 sequence: CASSPQRQETQYF. In DNA form, the CDR3 reads TGTGCCAGCTCACCTCAGCGGCAAGAGACCCAGTACTTC. The chain links TRBV18 to TRBJ2-5, with D possibly TRBD2 on 5 matching bases. Per germline, CDR1 KGHSH and CDR2 LQKENI. This CDR3 spans 13 amino acids. The V gene lost 3 bases and the J gene lost 2 bases, with 7 bases spanning the gap.

This clone occurred a few times. V gene TRBV15 combines with J gene TRBJ2-3, with D tentatively TRBD1 (5 bases). Trimming removed 8 bases at V and 1 base at J, with 19 bases between. This CDR3 region has 16 residues. Germline assignment: CDR1 LNHNV and CDR2 YYDKDF (reference sequence). The CDR3: CATSKAGMTGTDTQYF. In nucleotides, the CDR3 is TGTGCCACCTCTAAGGCAGGGATGACTGGCACAGATACGCAGTATTTT.

This clone was seen a handful of times. J is TRBJ1-6 and V is TRBV11-2; TRBD1 matches at 9 bases. This CDR3 region has 14 residues. Trimming took 6 bases from V and 9 from J; bases not matched to a gene: 6. Germline assignment: CDR1 SGHAT and CDR2 FQNNGV. The CDR3 DNA is TGTGCCAGCAGAGAACAGGGGGCAGTTTCACCCCTCCACTTT. Translating gives CASREQGAVSPLHF.

This clone is a singleton in its sample. The chain combines TRBV28 with TRBJ1-1; a possible D gene is TRBD1 (5 bases). The CDR3 totals 17 residues. Germline CDR1 is MDHEN and CDR2 is SYDVKM. The V end was cut by 1 base, the J end by 5 bases, with 20 bases between. The CDR3 sequence: CASSLSEAGLMGTEAFF. CDR3 DNA sequence: TGTGCCAGCAGTTTATCAGAAGCAGGGCTCATGGGAACTGAAGCTTTCTTT.

The chain carries TRBV29-1 and TRBJ2-1; TRBD2 agrees at 11 bases. Germline CDR1 is SQVTM and CDR2 is ANQGSEA. The CDR3 loop spans 16 amino acids. With 4 bases clipped from V and 3 bases from J, the junction kept 8 bases outside the gene matches. The CDR3 loop reads CSVGSLAGARYNEQFF. The CDR3 region has the DNA TGCAGCGTTGGCTCACTAGCGGGGGCCCGCTACAATGAGCAGTTCTTC.